These T cell receptor beta chains were read from a single sample in a study of response to subunit inactivated influenza vaccine. TCRdb analysed the RT-PCR reads with MiXCR anew, one entry per CDR3 protein. Of under 550,000 distinct CDR3 sequences in the sample, 6% to 9% are singletons; the top ten hold approximately 12%. Here the sequenced sample was PBMCs from blood, taken less than 25 months after vaccination. All receptors derive from a man in his fifties or sixties who received an inactivated influenza vaccine. CDR3s include the opening cysteine and the closing phenylalanine or tryptophan. The D gene is left open where the match is weak. The size field is filled for only some rows; it gives once, few, many or a size class.

d_gene	j_gene	abundance	v_gene	CDR3aa	CDR3nt
TRBD2	TRBJ2-5	few	TRBV3-1	CASSPLARGGEETQYF	TGTGCCAGCAGCCCCCTGGCGCGGGGGGGCGAAGAGACCCAGTACTTC
TRBD2	TRBJ2-7	few	TRBV5-1	CASSLGLAANYEQYF	TGCGCCAGCAGCCTGGGACTAGCGGCTAACTACGAGCAGTACTTC
NA	TRBJ2-3	NA	TRBV7-7	CASSPISGTPGGTQYF	TGTGCTAGCAGCCCGATATCCGGGACGCCCGGAGGAACGCAGTATTTT
NA	TRBJ1-1	NA	TRBV27	CASSFAPIGVTEAFF	TGTGCCAGCAGTTTTGCCCCGATTGGGGTCACTGAAGCTTTCTTT
TRBD2	TRBJ2-3	NA	TRBV12-3/TRBV12-4	CASSLGVGGRSTDTQYF	TGTGCCAGCAGTTTAGGAGTGGGCGGGAGGAGCACAGATACGCAGTATTTT
NA	TRBJ1-1	many	TRBV20-1	CSARDSDRALAANTEAFF	TGCAGTGCTAGAGATAGCGACCGGGCCCTCGCAGCGAACACTGAAGCTTTCTTT
NA	TRBJ1-3	NA	TRBV24-1	CATSSIYF	TGTGCCACCAGTTCCATATATTTT
TRBD1	TRBJ2-5	many	TRBV12-3/TRBV12-4	CASSPSTGVETQYF	TGTGCCAGCAGTCCGTCTACAGGGGTTGAGACCCAGTACTTC
NA	TRBJ2-1	NA	TRBV11-1	CASSLVRSWASYNEQFF	TGTGCCAGCAGCTTAGTTAGGTCTTGGGCATCCTACAATGAGCAGTTCTTC
TRBD1	TRBJ1-1	many	TRBV5-1	CASSTDRGGTEAFF	TGCGCCAGCAGCACCGACAGGGGCGGGACTGAAGCTTTCTTT
TRBD2	TRBJ2-3	many	TRBV5-1	CASRSSGTSTDTQYF	TGCGCCAGCAGGTCGAGCGGGACGAGCACAGATACGCAGTATTTT
NA	TRBJ2-7	many	TRBV14	CASSQDLAFFREQYF	TGTGCCAGCAGCCAAGATCTAGCTTTTTTCCGGGAGCAGTACTTC
NA	TRBJ1-3	few	TRBV28	CASRIGGTPNSGNTIYF	TGTGCCAGCAGGATTGGGGGGACACCCAACTCTGGAAACACCATATATTTT
NA	TRBJ2-3	few	TRBV29-1	CSVEVGQDRTDTQYF	TGCAGCGTTGAAGTAGGCCAGGACCGCACAGATACGCAGTATTTT
TRBD2	TRBJ2-5	NA	TRBV7-2	CASTLSVRGLTQYF	TGTGCCAGCACCCTTTCTGTGCGGGGGTTAACCCAGTACTTC
NA	TRBJ2-1	many	TRBV7-2	CASSLPKGSNEQFF	TGTGCCAGCAGCCTTCCTAAGGGGAGCAATGAGCAGTTCTTC
TRBD2	TRBJ2-1	NA	TRBV7-2	CASSLDGGGAHNEQFF	TGTGCCAGCAGCTTAGATGGCGGGGGGGCCCACAATGAGCAGTTCTTC
NA	TRBJ2-7	few	TRBV2	CASSEAGKQYF	TGTGCCAGCAGTGAAGCGGGCAAACAGTACTTC
TRBD1	TRBJ1-1	NA	TRBV9	CASSPRDRGVNTEAFF	TGTGCCAGCAGCCCTCGGGACAGGGGAGTGAACACTGAAGCTTTCTTT
NA	TRBJ2-3	NA	TRBV19	CASSIAAGEDTQYF	TGTGCCAGTAGTATAGCGGCAGGGGAAGATACGCAGTATTTT
NA	TRBJ2-3	few	TRBV6-1	CASSEGPAITDTQYF	TGTGCCAGCAGTGAAGGGCCGGCGATTACAGATACGCAGTATTTT
NA	TRBJ1-4	once	TRBV5-1	CAGSRGGPNEKLFF	TGCGCCGGCAGCCGAGGGGGGCCCAATGAAAAACTGTTTTTT
NA	TRBJ2-1	few	TRBV11-2	CASSLWEGPYNEQFF	TGTGCCAGCAGCTTATGGGAAGGGCCTTACAATGAGCAGTTCTTC
TRBD1	TRBJ1-4	NA	TRBV11-2	CASSTSSGGAWHNEKLFF	TGTGCCAGCAGTACTTCTTCAGGGGGCGCGTGGCATAATGAAAAACTGTTTTTT